Below, 14 T cell receptor beta chains from the same sample are listed, as sequenced in a study of cytomegalovirus exposure and HLA in healthy donors. The PCR used 60 Vbeta and 13 Jbeta primers. Generated by immunoSEQ multiplex PCR, the TCRdb table keeps only in-frame clones and is missing some. The repertoire has some 170,000 clones, around 80% of them found once; the top ten carry 2.1%. Input material: PBMCs. These TCRs come from a middle-aged man in good health and CMV-seronegative.

The chain couples TRBV27 to TRBJ2-5; TRBD2 matches 8 bases. Gene TRBJ2-7 matches the end of the DNA better, so the J call may be wrong. The CDR3 totals 14 residues. Germline V gene lookup returns CDR1 MNHEY and CDR2 SMNVEV (reference sequence). The CDR3 here is CASSLREGQYEQYF. As DNA, the CDR3 is TGTGCCAGCAGTTTACGGGAGGGCCAGTACGAGCAGTACTTC.

The chain employs TRBV15 and TRBJ2-1, with TRBD2 as a possible D gene (6 bases). The V end was cut by 0 bases, the J end by 9 bases, with 18 bases between. CDR1 LNHNV and CDR2 YYDKDF come from the germline V gene (reference sequence). The CDR3 contains 16 residues. The CDR3 loop reads CATSRDQYGGVGEQFF. CDR3 bases: TGTGCCACCAGCAGAGATCAGTACGGCGGGGTGGGTGAGCAGTTCTTC. Drawing the rest from reference TRBV15 and TRBJ2-1, the complete variable domain is DAMVIQNPRYQVTQFGKPVTLSCSQTLNHNVMYWYQQKSSQAPKLLFHYYDKDFNNEADTPDNFQSRRPNTSFCFLDIRSPGLGDTAMYLCATSRDQYGGVGEQFFGPGTRLTVL.

J is TRBJ2-7 and V is TRBV2; the match to TRBD2 covers 7 bases. CDR3 length: 14 amino acids. V lost 8 bases and J lost 5; bases outside the gene matches: 12. CDR1 is SNHLY and CDR2 is FYNNEI in the germline V gene. Written as DNA, the CDR3 is TGTGCCAGCTTGGAGGGAGGGGCAGCGGACGAGCAGTACTTC. Protein sequence: CASLEGGAADEQYF.

The rearrangement joins TRBV7-2 to TRBJ2-4, with a tentative D call TRBD2 (6 bases). There are 13 residues in the CDR3. Germline CDR1 reads SGHTA; CDR2 reads FQGNSA. Trimming removed 3 bases at V and 5 bases at J, with 8 bases between. DNA of the CDR3: TGTGCCAGCAGCTTCTCGGGGGAAAACATTCAGTACTTC. As protein: CASSFSGENIQYF.

CDR3 sequence reads: CASSQGETQYF. The CDR3, as DNA: TGTGCCAGCAGTCAGGGGGAGACCCAGTACTTC. The chain couples TRBV6-6 to TRBJ2-5; D may be TRBD1 (6 bases). Germline V CDR1 and CDR2: MNHNY, SVGAGI (reference sequence). V was cut by 5 bases and J by 5 bases, with 6 bases left in between. This CDR3 spans 11 amino acids.

Regarding this clone: Mismatch with germline at one junction end may stem from a read error. V gene TRBV13 combines with J gene TRBJ2-2; 10 bases line up with TRBD2. The CDR3 extends over 17 amino acids. The germline CDR1 and CDR2 sequences are PRHDT and FYEKMQ (reference sequence). CDR3 region: CAGSLTRGLADTGELFF. CDR3 in DNA: TGTGCCGGCAGCCTAACCCGAGGACTAGCGGACACCGGGGAGCTGTTTTTT.

The chain couples TRBV6-5 to TRBJ2-1; perhaps TRBD2 as D (5 bases). Deletions cut 10 bases from V and 0 bases from J, with 16 bases between. CDR1 and CDR2 (germline): MNHEY, SVGAGI. The CDR3 runs 15 residues. This chain's CDR3 is CATRRTRSSYNEQFF. The CDR3 nucleotides read TGTGCCACCCGGAGGACTCGAAGCTCCTACAATGAGCAGTTCTTC.

V usage is TRBV19 and J usage is TRBJ2-5; maybe TRBD2 (6 bases). The DNA end is more similar to TRBJ2-7, so the J call may be wrong. In germline, CDR1 is LNHDA, CDR2 SQIVND (reference sequence). This CDR3 is built from 14 residues. CDR3 in amino acids: CASSIGAGPYEQYF. The CDR3, as DNA: TGTGCCAGTAGTATAGGTGCGGGACCCTACGAGCAGTACTTC.

This clone was counted only a few times. DNA for the CDR3: TGCGCCAGCAGCCCAATAACTAGCGGGAGTTCCTACAATGAGCAGTTCTTC. Translated: CASSPITSGSSYNEQFF. V usage is TRBV4-1 and J usage is TRBJ2-1; 11 positions match TRBD2. The CDR3 has 17 amino acids. In germline, CDR1 is MGHRA, CDR2 YSYEKL. The V segment lost 4 bases and the J segment 1 base; nucleotides outside the gene matches: 6.

The V and J genes are TRBV23-1 and TRBJ1-2; TRBD1 might be the D (5 bases). TRBV23-1 is placed among ORFs of uncertain function. The CDR3 spans 14 residues. With 2 bases removed from V and 2 bases from J, the gap between germline ends came to 9 bases. The CDR3 nucleotides are TGCGCCAGCAGTCAAGGGAGGGGAAACTATGGCTACACCTTC. Protein: CASSQGRGNYGYTF.

The chain recombines TRBV11-2 with TRBJ1-3, with D maybe TRBD1 (5 bases). Deletions cut 5 bases from V and 4 bases from J, with 15 bases between. The germline V gene encodes CDR1 SGHAT and CDR2 FQNNGV. CDR3 size: 15 residues. CDR3 residues: CASSPRAGSGNTIYF. For the CDR3, the DNA is TGTGCCAGCAGCCCCCGCGCAGGGTCGGGAAACACCATATATTTT. The full variable domain, rest sourced from reference TRBV11-2 and TRBJ1-3, is EAGVAQSPRYKIIEKRQSVAFWCNPISGHATLYWYQQILGQGPKLLIQFQNNGVVDDSQLPKDRFSAERLKGVDSTLKIQPAKLEDSAVYLCASSPRAGSGNTIYFGEGSWLTVV.

This chain's CDR3 is CASSPRGATDTQYF. CDR3 DNA: TGTGCCAGCTCACCACGGGGAGCCACAGATACGCAGTATTTT. The chain combines TRBV18 with TRBJ2-3, with D perhaps TRBD2 (5 bases). V was shortened by 1 base and J by 2 bases, with 7 bases between the two germline ends. Germline loops: CDR1 KGHSH, CDR2 LQKENI. CDR3 length equals 14 residues.

Note on this clone: Given a much more abundant clone one base away, this may be a read error. The sample holds other DNA sequences that translate to the same CDR3. This rearrangement joins TRBV19 to TRBJ1-3; 7 positions match TRBD1. CDR1 is LNHDA, CDR2 SQIVND, per germline (reference sequence). CDR3 size: 15 residues. The V gene end was trimmed by 3 bases and the J gene end by 0 bases; junction bases not matched to a gene: 2. In DNA, the CDR3 is TGTGCCAGTAGTATTGGGACAGCCTCTGGAAACACCATATATTTT. It codes for CASSIGTASGNTIYF.

V usage is TRBV27 and J usage is TRBJ2-1, with 8 bases lining up with TRBD1. Trimming at V came to 3 bases and at J to 7 bases, leaving 8 bases not matched to a gene. Per the germline V gene, CDR1 is MNHEY and CDR2 is SMNVEV (reference sequence). The CDR3 totals 15 residues. CDR3 amino acids: CASSFSGGVRNEQFF. In nucleotides, the CDR3 is TGTGCCAGCAGTTTCTCAGGGGGCGTTCGTAATGAGCAGTTCTTC.